This is a list of T cell receptor beta chains from one sample in a study of cytomegalovirus exposure and HLA in healthy donors. Using immunoSEQ multiplex PCR, the repertoire was profiled, and TCRdb retains in-frame clones only, with some absent. This table holds about 130,000 clones, 89% found once. Sequenced: PBMCs. Receptors were obtained from a young woman in good health and CMV-seronegative. Each CDR3 is given with its conserved first and last residue. D genes are given only for firm matches. Expanded clones are given a class, and other clones once, few, many or no size at all.

j_call	d_call	v_call	clone_size	cdr3_aa	cdr3_nt
TRBJ1-2	.	TRBV6-1	.	CASSGRGYGYTF	TGTGCCAGCAGTGGCAGGGGCTATGGCTACACCTTC
TRBJ2-7	.	TRBV6-1	.	CASSDRLNSYEQYF	TGTGCCAGCAGTGACCGACTGAACTCCTACGAGCAGTACTTC
TRBJ2-7	.	TRBV27	.	CASSSTYEQYF	TGTGCCAGCAGTTCAACCTACGAGCAGTACTTC
TRBJ1-5	TRBD1	TRBV27	.	CASRGQGAQPQHF	TGTGCCAGCAGAGGACAGGGGGCTCAGCCCCAGCATTTT
TRBJ1-1	.	TRBV7-9	.	CASSPRGPNTEAFF	TGTGCCAGCAGCCCCAGGGGTCCGAACACTGAAGCTTTCTTT
TRBJ1-5	TRBD1	TRBV27	few	CASSPVGTGPNQPQHF	TGTGCCAGCAGTCCCGTCGGGACAGGGCCCAATCAGCCCCAGCATTTT
TRBJ1-4	TRBD1	TRBV5-4	.	CASSDRGEANEKLFF	TGTGCCAGCAGCGACAGGGGGGAGGCTAATGAAAAACTGTTTTTT
TRBJ2-2	.	TRBV5-6	.	CASSLGAGANTGELFF	TGTGCCAGCAGCTTGGGAGCAGGGGCGAACACCGGGGAGCTGTTTTTT
TRBJ2-7	.	TRBV4-1	.	CASSLWGGATYEQYF	TGCGCCAGCAGCCTATGGGGGGGGGCGACCTACGAGCAGTACTTC
TRBJ1-6	.	TRBV7-9	.	CASSQSSYNSPLHF	TGTGCCAGCTCCCAGTCCTCCTATAATTCACCCCTCCACTTT
TRBJ1-2	.	TRBV6-5	few	CASSPEGPGYGYTF	TGTGCCAGCAGTCCCGAGGGTCCCGGCTATGGCTACACCTTC